Below, 9 T cell receptor beta chains from the same sample are listed, as sequenced in a study of CD8+ T cells in alopecia areata. TCR sequencing used cDNA made by reverse transcription of extracted RNA. The table came from immunoSEQ multiplex PCR; TCRdb's copy has only in-frame clones and leaves some out. The table includes under 200,000 clones, about two thirds detected once. The treatment was: oral pan-JAK inhibitor, 5-10 mg twice daily. Sequencing used CD4+ T cells sorted from blood, obtained at week 4, from a patient treated with tofacitinib. The receptors here all came from a human donor with alopecia areata.

Only a few counts were recorded for this clone. The gene calls are TRBV7-2 and TRBJ2-1, with D unclear. The germline V gene has CDR1 SGHTA and CDR2 FQGNSA. The V end lost 5 bases, the J end lost 6 bases, and 14 bases lay between the germline ends. CDR3 length: 14 residues. CDR3 sequence (DNA): TGTGCCAGCAGCCGTGGACCCTTGGGCAATGAGCAGTTCTTC. It is translated as CASSRGPLGNEQFF. Variable domain in full (rest from reference TRBV7-2 and TRBJ2-1): GAGVSQSPSNKVTEKGKDVELRCDPISGHTALYWYRQSLGQGLEFLIYFQGNSAPDKSGLPSDRFSAERTGGSVSTLTIQRTQQEDSAVYLCASSRGPLGNEQFFGPGTRLTVL.

This clone was seen just once. The chain couples TRBV11-2 to TRBJ2-7; D is possibly TRBD2 (6 bases). The length of the CDR3 is 13 residues. Trimming shortened V by 1 base and J by 5 bases, and 9 bases separated the two germline ends. The germline V gene encodes CDR1 SGHAT and CDR2 FQNNGV. The CDR3 spells CASSLGGEDEQYF. The CDR3 DNA reads TGTGCCAGCAGCTTAGGGGGGGAGGACGAGCAGTACTTC.

The genes are TRBV30 and TRBJ2-3, with a weak D call TRBD1 (6 bases). Germline CDR1 GTSNPN, CDR2 SVGIG (reference sequence). V shed 4 bases and J shed 2 bases, with 13 bases lying between them. There are 14 residues in the CDR3. CDR3 in DNA: TGTGCCTGGACCACAGCAGGGGACACAGATACGCAGTATTTT. Protein: CAWTTAGDTDTQYF.

The chain recombines TRBV5-1 with TRBJ2-1; D unclear. Germline CDR1 and CDR2: SGHRS and YFSETQ. CDR3 length: 14 amino acids. V was shortened by 1 base and J by 6 bases, with 11 bases between the two germline ends. The CDR3 sequence is CASSLNPAINEQFF. In nucleotides, the CDR3 is TGCGCCAGCAGCTTGAATCCGGCAATCAATGAGCAGTTCTTC.

The CDR3 loop is CSVHTPGQAFF. In DNA, the CDR3 is TGCAGCGTTCACACTCCGGGACAAGCTTTCTTT. The chain couples TRBV29-1 to TRBJ1-1, with D maybe TRBD1 (5 bases). CDR3 length equals 11 residues. The V end was cut by 5 bases, the J end by 9 bases, with 13 bases between. Germline V lookup: CDR1 SQVTM, CDR2 ANQGSEA.

The rearrangement uses TRBV4-2 and TRBJ2-7, with 9 bases aligning to TRBD2. V was pared by 4 bases and J by 0 bases, with 7 bases of the junction left unmatched. This CDR3 has 16 amino acids. The germline gives CDR1 LGHNA, CDR2 YNFKEQ. CDR3 amino acids: CASSPRLAESSYEQYF. CDR3 sequence (DNA): TGTGCCAGCAGCCCTAGACTAGCGGAAAGCTCCTACGAGCAGTACTTC.

This sequence joins TRBV30 and TRBJ1-2; unclear D gene. The CDR3 runs 9 residues. Between the trimmed V and J ends, which lost 4 bases and 11 bases, there was a span of 8 bases. Germline V gene sequence: CDR1 GTSNPN, CDR2 SVGIG (reference sequence). The CDR3 is CAWKKGYTF. The CDR3 nucleotides read TGTGCCTGGAAGAAGGGTTACACCTTC.

V is TRBV6-6 and J is TRBJ2-3, with TRBD2 identical over 11 bases. Looked up from germline, CDR1 is MNHNY and CDR2 is SVGAGI (reference sequence). The CDR3 consists of 15 residues. V shed 4 bases, J shed 3 bases, and the junction held 3 bases outside the gene matches. The CDR3 reads CASSSSGGFTDTQYF. In nucleotides, the CDR3 is TGTGCCAGCAGTTCTAGCGGGGGGTTTACAGATACGCAGTATTTT.

V usage is TRBV9 and J usage is TRBJ2-1; 7 bases agree with TRBD2. The V segment lost 5 bases and the J segment 5 bases; nucleotides outside the gene matches: 13. Germline V gene sequence: CDR1 SGDLS, CDR2 YYNGEE. This CDR3 spans 16 amino acids. The CDR3 sequence is CASREAGGEINNEQFF. DNA for the CDR3: TGTGCCAGCAGAGAGGCTGGGGGGGAGATCAACAATGAGCAGTTCTTC.